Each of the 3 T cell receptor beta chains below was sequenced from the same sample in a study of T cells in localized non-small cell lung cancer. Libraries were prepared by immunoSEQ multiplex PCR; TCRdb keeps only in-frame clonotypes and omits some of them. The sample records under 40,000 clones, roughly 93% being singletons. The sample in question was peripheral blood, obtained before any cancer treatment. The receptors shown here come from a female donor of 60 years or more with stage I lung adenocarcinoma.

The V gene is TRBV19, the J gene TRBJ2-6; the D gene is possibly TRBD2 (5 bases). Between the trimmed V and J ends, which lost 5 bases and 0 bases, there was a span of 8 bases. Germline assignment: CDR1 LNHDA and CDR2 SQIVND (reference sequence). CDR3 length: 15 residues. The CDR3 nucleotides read TGTGCCAGTAGTCCCGGGAACTCTGGGGCCAACGTCCTGACTTTC. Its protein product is CASSPGNSGANVLTF.

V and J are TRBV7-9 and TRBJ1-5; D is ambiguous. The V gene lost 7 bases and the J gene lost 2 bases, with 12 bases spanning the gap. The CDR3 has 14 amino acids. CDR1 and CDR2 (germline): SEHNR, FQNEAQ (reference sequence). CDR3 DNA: TGTGCCAGCACCTCGGTGGGAGGCAATCAGCCCCAGCATTTT. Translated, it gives CASTSVGGNQPQHF.

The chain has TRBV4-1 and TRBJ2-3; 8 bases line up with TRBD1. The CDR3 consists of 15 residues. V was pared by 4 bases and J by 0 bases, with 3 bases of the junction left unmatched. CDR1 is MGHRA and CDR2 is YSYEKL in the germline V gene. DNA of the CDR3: TGCGCCAGCAGCCCGGGACAGGCTAGCACAGATACGCAGTATTTT. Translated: CASSPGQASTDTQYF.